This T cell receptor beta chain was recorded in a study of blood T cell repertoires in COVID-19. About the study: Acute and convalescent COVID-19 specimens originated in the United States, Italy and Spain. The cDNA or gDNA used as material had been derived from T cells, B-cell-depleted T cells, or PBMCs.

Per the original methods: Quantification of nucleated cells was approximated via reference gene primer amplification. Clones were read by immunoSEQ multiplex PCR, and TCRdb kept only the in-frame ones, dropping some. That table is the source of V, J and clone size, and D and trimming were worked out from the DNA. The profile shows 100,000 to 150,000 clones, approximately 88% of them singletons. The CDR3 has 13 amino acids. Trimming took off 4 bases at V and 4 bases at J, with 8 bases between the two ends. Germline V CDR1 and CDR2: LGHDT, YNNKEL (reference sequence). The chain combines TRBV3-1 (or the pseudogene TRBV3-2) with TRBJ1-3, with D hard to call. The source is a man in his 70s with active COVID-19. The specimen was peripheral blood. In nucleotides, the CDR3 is TGTGCCAGCAGCCCCAGTGGCGGAAACACCATATATTTT. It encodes CASSPSGGNTIYF.